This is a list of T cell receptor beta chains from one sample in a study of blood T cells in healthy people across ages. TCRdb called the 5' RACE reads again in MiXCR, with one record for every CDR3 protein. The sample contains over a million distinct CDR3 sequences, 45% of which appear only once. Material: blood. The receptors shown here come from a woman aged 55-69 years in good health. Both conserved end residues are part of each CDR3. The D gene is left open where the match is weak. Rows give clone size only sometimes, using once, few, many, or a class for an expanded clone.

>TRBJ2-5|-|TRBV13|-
TGTGCCAGCAGCTCCCGGGGGGCGGAGACCCAGTACTTC
CASSSRGAETQYF
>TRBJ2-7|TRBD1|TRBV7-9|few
TGTGCCAGCAGCTCCCGACAGGGTAGGGACGAGCAGTACTTC
CASSSRQGRDEQYF
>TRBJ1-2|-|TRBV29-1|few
TGCAGCGTTGAGATTGGGACGGATGGCTACACCTTC
CSVEIGTDGYTF
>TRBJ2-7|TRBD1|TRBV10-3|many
TGTGCCATTGGACAGGGGGCTAGGAACGAGCAGTACTTC
CAIGQGARNEQYF
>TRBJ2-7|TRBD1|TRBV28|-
TGTGCCAGCAGTTTATTTAGGGGGCTTCAGGAGCAGTACTTC
CASSLFRGLQEQYF
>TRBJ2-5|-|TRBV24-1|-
TGTGCCACCAGTGATCCCATGGAGACCCAGTACTTC
CATSDPMETQYF
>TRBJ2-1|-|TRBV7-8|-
TGTGCCAGCAGCCCTGCGGAAGAGAGTAGTGAGCAGTTCTTC
CASSPAEESSEQFF
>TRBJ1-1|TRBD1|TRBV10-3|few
TGTGCCATCAGTGAGTCGGAGGGGGCCGCTTTCTTT
CAISESEGAAFF
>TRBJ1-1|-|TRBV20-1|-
TGCAGTGCCTCGGTGAATCGGGCCGGAGCTTTCTTT
CSASVNRAGAFF
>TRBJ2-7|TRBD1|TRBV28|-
TGTGCCAGCAACCTCCCGGGACAGGGGTCCTCCTACGAGCAGTACTTC
CASNLPGQGSSYEQYF
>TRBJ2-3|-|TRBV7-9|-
TGTGCCAGCAGCCTACCCGGACTCCCTATAGGCACAGATACGCAGTATTTT
CASSLPGLPIGTDTQYF
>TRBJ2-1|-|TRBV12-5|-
TGTGCTAGTGGTTTGGTACTTGGGACTCGGGGCGCCAATGAGCAGTTCTTC
CASGLVLGTRGANEQFF
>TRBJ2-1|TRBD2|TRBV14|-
TGTGCCAGCAGCCAAGATCCCCGGACTAGCGGGATCTATGAGCAGTTCTTC
CASSQDPRTSGIYEQFF
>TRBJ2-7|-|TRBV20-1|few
TGCAGTCCCTACCCTGCGGCCGAAGGGCAGTACTTC
CSPYPAAEGQYF
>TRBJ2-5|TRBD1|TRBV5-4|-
TGTGCCAGCAGCCCAGTTAACAGGGGAACGGGAGAGACCCAGTACTTC
CASSPVNRGTGETQYF
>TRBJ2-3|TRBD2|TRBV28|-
TGTGCCAGCAGCCCCGGGACTAGCGTACGAGATACGCAGTATTTT
CASSPGTSVRDTQYF
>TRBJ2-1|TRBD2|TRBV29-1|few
TGCAGCGGCGGACTAGCGGGATATGGTAATGAGCAGTTCTTC
CSGGLAGYGNEQFF
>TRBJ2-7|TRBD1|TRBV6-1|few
TGTGCCAGCGGGGGAGACCGGGACAGGGGTGTCGAGCAGTACTTC
CASGGDRDRGVEQYF
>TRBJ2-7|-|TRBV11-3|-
TGTGCCAGCAGACTTCGGGGCAGAGGCTACGAGCAGTACTTC
CASRLRGRGYEQYF
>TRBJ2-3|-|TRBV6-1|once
TGTGCCAGCAGTGAAGGGTGGGGGGAATCGGATACGCAGTATTTT
CASSEGWGESDTQYF
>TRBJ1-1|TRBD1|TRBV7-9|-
TGTGCCAGCAGGGGGAGGACAGGGGGGCCACGTAGTCCACAGGGCACTGAAGCTTTCTTT
CASRGRTGGPRSPQGTEAFF
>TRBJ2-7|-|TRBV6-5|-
TGTGCCAGCAGAAGGACAATTTCCTACGAGCAGTACTTC
CASRRTISYEQYF
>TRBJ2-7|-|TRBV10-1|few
TGCGCCAGCAGTGAGTCGAGTTTTGGGATCGAGGCTCGCGAGCAGTACTTC
CASSESSFGIEAREQYF
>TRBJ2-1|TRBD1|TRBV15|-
TGTGCCACCAGCATCCACCGGGACAGGGACAATGAGCAGTTCTTC
CATSIHRDRDNEQFF
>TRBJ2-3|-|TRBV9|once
TGTGCCGGCAGCGTACGTCCGTCAGGTACGCAGTATTTT
CAGSVRPSGTQYF
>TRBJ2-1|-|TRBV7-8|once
TGTGCCAGCAGCCCTAGGGGCCGGGCCTCCTCCTACAATGAGCAGTTCTTC
CASSPRGRASSYNEQFF
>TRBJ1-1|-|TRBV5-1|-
TGCGCCAGCAGACGGGAGGGAAACACTGAAGCTTTCTTT
CASRREGNTEAFF
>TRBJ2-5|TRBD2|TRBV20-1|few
TGCAGTGCTAGAGAGTTTGGCGGGGGACAAGAGACCCAGTACTTC
CSAREFGGGQETQYF
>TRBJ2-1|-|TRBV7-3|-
TGTGCCAGCAGCCCGGAAGGCGGGGTGTGGAATGAGCAGTTCTTC
CASSPEGGVWNEQFF
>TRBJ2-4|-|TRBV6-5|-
TGTGCCAGCAGGACCAGGGTCCCCTACGGGCAGTACTTC
CASRTRVPYGQYF
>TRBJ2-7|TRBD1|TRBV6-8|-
TGTGCCAGCCCAGGACAGGGGGGTACATACGAGCAGTACTTC
CASPGQGGTYEQYF
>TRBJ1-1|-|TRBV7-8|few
TGTGCCAGCAGCTTAAGGAGCGACAGAAGGAACACTGAAGCTTTCTTT
CASSLRSDRRNTEAFF
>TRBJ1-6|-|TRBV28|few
TGTGCCAGCAGTTCGTTCAACAGGAATTCACCCCTCCACTTT
CASSSFNRNSPLHF
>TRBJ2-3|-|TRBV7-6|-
TGTGCCAGCAGCCAAATTGCCGCTAGCACAGATACGCAGTATTTT
CASSQIAASTDTQYF
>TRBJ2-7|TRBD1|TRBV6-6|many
TGTGCCACCCAACAGGGGTCCGAGCAGTACTTC
CATQQGSEQYF
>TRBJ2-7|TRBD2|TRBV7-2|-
TGTGCCAGCAGCTCGCGGACTAGCGGGAGTCGGGATGAGCAGTACTTC
CASSSRTSGSRDEQYF
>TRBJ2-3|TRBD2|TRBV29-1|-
TGCAGCACCCGGGGAGGGCAGGCGATCCCTAGCACAGATACGCAGTATTTT
CSTRGGQAIPSTDTQYF
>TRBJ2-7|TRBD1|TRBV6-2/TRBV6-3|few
TGTGCCAGCAGTTACCAATTAGGGACAGATACGTACGAGCAGTACTTC
CASSYQLGTDTYEQYF
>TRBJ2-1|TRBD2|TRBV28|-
TGTGCCAGCAGTTTGAGGCTAGCGGGAGGCGGACCCCCCTACAATGAGCAGTTCTTC
CASSLRLAGGGPPYNEQFF
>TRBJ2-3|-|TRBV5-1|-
TGCGCCAGCCGGGTAAGCGGGCAGAGCACAGATACGCAGTATTTT
CASRVSGQSTDTQYF
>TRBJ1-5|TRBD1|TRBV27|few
TGTGCCAGCAGTTTACGGGGACAGGGTGTCAATCAGCCCCAGCATTTT
CASSLRGQGVNQPQHF
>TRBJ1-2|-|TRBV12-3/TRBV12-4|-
TGTGCCAGCAGTTTATGGAACGATGGCTACACCTTC
CASSLWNDGYTF
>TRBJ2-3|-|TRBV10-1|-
TGCGCCAACCTTCGTCGGCATACGCAGTATTTT
CANLRRHTQYF